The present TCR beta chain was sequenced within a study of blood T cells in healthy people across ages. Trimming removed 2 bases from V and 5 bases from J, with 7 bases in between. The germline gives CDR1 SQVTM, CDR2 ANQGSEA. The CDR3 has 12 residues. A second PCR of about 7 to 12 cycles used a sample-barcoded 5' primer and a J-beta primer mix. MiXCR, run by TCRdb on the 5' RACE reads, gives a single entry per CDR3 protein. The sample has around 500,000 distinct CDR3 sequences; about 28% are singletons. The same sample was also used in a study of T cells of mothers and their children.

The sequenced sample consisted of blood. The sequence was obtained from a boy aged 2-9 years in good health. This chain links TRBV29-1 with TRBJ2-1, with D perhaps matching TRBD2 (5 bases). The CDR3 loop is CSVEPGNNEQFF. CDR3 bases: TGCAGCGTTGAACCGGGAAACAATGAGCAGTTCTTC.